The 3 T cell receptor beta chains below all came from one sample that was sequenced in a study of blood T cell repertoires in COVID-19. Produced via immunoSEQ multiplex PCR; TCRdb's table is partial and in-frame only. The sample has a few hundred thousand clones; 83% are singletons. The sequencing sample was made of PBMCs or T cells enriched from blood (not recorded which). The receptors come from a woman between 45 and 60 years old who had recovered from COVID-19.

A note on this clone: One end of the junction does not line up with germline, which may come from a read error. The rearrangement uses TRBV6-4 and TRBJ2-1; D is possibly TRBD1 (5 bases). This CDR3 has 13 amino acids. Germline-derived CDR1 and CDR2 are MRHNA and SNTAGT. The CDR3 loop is CATSGMGLGEQFF. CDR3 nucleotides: TGTGCCACCAGTGGGATGGGGCTAGGTGAGCAGTTCTTC.

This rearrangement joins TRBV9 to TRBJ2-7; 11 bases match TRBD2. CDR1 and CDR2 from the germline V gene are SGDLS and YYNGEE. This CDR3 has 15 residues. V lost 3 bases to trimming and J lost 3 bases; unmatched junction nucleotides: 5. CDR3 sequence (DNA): TGTGCCAGCAGCGCAGGGACTAGCGGTAACTACGAGCAGTACTTC. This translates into CASSAGTSGNYEQYF.

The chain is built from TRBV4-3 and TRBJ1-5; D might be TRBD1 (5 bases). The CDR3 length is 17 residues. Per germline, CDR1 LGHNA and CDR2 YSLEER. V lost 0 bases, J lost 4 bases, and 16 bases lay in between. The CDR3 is CASSQDIRGPLNQPQHF. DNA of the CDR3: TGCGCCAGCAGCCAAGATATAAGGGGCCCTTTAAATCAGCCCCAGCATTTT.